The 20 T cell receptor beta chains below were found in one sample sequenced in a study of T cell clonality in common variable immunodeficiency. Profiled with immunoSEQ multiplex PCR; TCRdb holds only in-frame clones, not every one. This sample has tens of thousands of clones, each found more than once. The sequencing sample was made of peripheral blood mononuclear cells. These receptors were collected from a person aged 18-70 years in good health.

Many counts were recorded for this clone. The CDR3 goes on 3 residues after the read ends, and that part is filled in from the germline J gene. The rearrangement links TRBV20-1 to TRBJ2-7, with 10 nucleotides matching TRBD2. Germline CDR1 reads DFQATT; CDR2 reads SNEGSKA (reference sequence). Germline trimming cut 0 bases from V and 6 bases from J; bases unmatched to any gene: 8. This CDR3 region has 15 residues. The sequenced CDR3 bases are TGCAGTGCTAGAGATTTGGCTAGCGGGAGCCGCGAG. Protein sequence: CSARDLASGSRE. In full, the CDR3 reads CSARDLASGSREQYF.

This clone showed up many times. The read halts 3 residues ahead of the CDR3 end, with the missing end drawn from the germline J gene. The J gene is TRBJ2-1, the V gene TRBV5-1; D might be TRBD1 (6 bases). This CDR3 spans 14 amino acids. CDR1 is SGHRS and CDR2 is YFSETQ in the germline V gene. Trimming stripped 2 bases from V and 8 bases from J, with 14 bases between. The CDR3 DNA, read in part, is TGCGCCAGCAGCTTTAACAGGGCGTACGATGAG. Amino acid sequence: CASSFNRAYDE. The entire CDR3 is CASSFNRAYDEQFF.

This clone was detected ten times or more. The read gets to within 3 residues of the CDR3 end, and the germline J gene fills in the rest. This chain uses TRBV2 with TRBJ2-7; D gene uncertain. The germline V and J ends were trimmed by 0 bases and 2 bases, with 11 bases remaining between them. The CDR3 contains 15 residues. Germline loops: CDR1 SNHLY, CDR2 FYNNEI. The CDR3 DNA, read in part, is TGTGCCAGCAGTGAAGCGCTTAGGGCCGCCTACGAG. Amino acid sequence: CASSEALRAAYE. The complete CDR3 reads CASSEALRAAYEQYF.

In this sample, this clone turned up a few times. The read ends 3 residues before the CDR3 terminus; that terminus is restored from the germline J gene. This chain links TRBV10-2 with TRBJ2-5; 11 bases align to TRBD2. The CDR3 is made up of 16 amino acids. The trim removed 0 bases at V and 5 bases at J, leaving 5 bases unmatched. CDR1 is WSHSY, CDR2 SAAADI, per germline. The CDR3 reads CASSESPSGRRETQYF. The part of the CDR3 DNA that was read is TGCGCCAGCAGTGAGTCGCCTAGCGGGAGGCGGGAGACC.

This clone was seen ten or more times. CDR3 bases read: TGTGCCAGCAGCTTGGACAGGTTGACGGAAAAA. It encodes CASSLDRLTEK. From start to end, the CDR3 is CASSLDRLTEKLFF. The chain is built from TRBV5-5 and TRBJ1-4; weak D call: TRBD1 (5 bases). The read ends 3 residues shy of where the CDR3 ends; the end is completed using the germline J gene. The length of the CDR3 is 14 residues. Trimming took 0 bases from V and 8 from J, leaving 11 bases between them. Germline V gene lookup returns CDR1 SGHKS and CDR2 YYEKEE (reference sequence).

This clone was observed at least ten times. Read sequence stops 3 residues before the CDR3 end, and the germline J gene provides the missing end. The gene calls are TRBV20-1 and TRBJ1-4; D is undetermined. The CDR3 extends over 15 amino acids. V lost 0 bases and J 3 bases, leaving 11 bases between the germline ends. Germline V lookup: CDR1 DFQATT, CDR2 SNEGSKA (reference sequence). The CDR3 bases that were read are TGCAGTGCTAGAGAAGCGGGAGGAGCTAATGAAAAA. Its translation is CSAREAGGANEK. The full CDR3 protein reads CSAREAGGANEKLFF.

This clone has ten or more counts. The CDR3 end is not reached by the read, which stops 3 residues before it; the germline J gene fills it in. J is TRBJ2-2 and V is TRBV5-1, with 10 nucleotides matching TRBD2. This CDR3 comprises 20 residues. The germline V gene has CDR1 SGHRS and CDR2 YFSETQ. V trimming: 3 bases; J trimming: 6 bases; junction bases outside the gene matches: 20. CDR3 in amino acids: CASSYLGDTLAGAASGELFF. The CDR3 bases that were read are TGCGCCAGCAGCTATTTGGGGGACACGCTAGCGGGAGCTGCCTCCGGGGAG. The entire variable domain, with the rest obtained from reference TRBV5-1 and TRBJ2-2, is as follows: KAGVTQTPRYLIKTRGQQVTLSCSPISGHRSVSWYQQTPGQGLQFLFEYFSETQRNKGNFPGRFSGRQFSNSRSEMNVSTLELGDSALYLCASSYLGDTLAGAASGELFFGEGSRLTVL.

This clone was counted many times. The read finishes 3 residues shy of the CDR3 end, and the germline J gene is used to complete it. The chain has TRBV20-1 and TRBJ1-1, with D perhaps TRBD1 (6 bases). This CDR3 region has 13 residues. Germline V gives CDR1 DFQATT, CDR2 SNEGSKA (reference sequence). With 8 bases removed from V and 4 bases from J, the gap between germline ends came to 17 bases. The CDR3 loop is CSPLKGGSTEAFF. Incomplete CDR3 DNA: TGCAGTCCACTAAAAGGGGGAAGCACTGAA.

This clone has a count of ten or more. From the germline J gene comes the end of the CDR3, since the read stops 3 residues before it. The chain joins TRBV19 to TRBJ2-5; 8 bases agree with TRBD2. V was pared by 3 bases and J by 2 bases, with 5 bases of the junction left unmatched. CDR3 size: 15 residues. From germline, CDR1 is LNHDA and CDR2 SQIVND (reference sequence). CDR3 amino acids: CASSMGLVLQETQYF. The DNA read from the CDR3 is TGTGCCAGTAGTATGGGACTAGTCCTACAAGAGACC.

Ten or more counts support this clone. The read comes to an end 3 residues before the CDR3 does, leaving the germline J gene to fill in the end. The genes are TRBV11-1 and TRBJ2-2, with D tentatively TRBD1 (6 bases). V was pared by 7 bases and J by 6 bases, with 15 bases between. The CDR3 runs to 14 residues. Looked up from germline, CDR1 is SGHAT and CDR2 is FQDESV (reference sequence). CDR3 loop: CASTYSGAAGELFF. The DNA read from the CDR3 is TGTGCCAGCACCTACTCAGGGGCGGCCGGGGAG.

Concerning this clone: Compared with germline, one end of the junction differs, possibly owing to a read error. Read sequence stops 3 residues before the CDR3 end, and the germline J gene provides the missing end. This chain links TRBV10-3 with TRBJ2-1; TRBD1 might be the D (7 bases). This CDR3 is 13 amino acids long. CDR1 is ENHRY, CDR2 SYGVKD, per germline. CDR3 sequence: CAIRQGGYNEQFF. The sequenced part of the CDR3 DNA is TGCGCAATTAGACAGGGAGGCTACAATGAG.

This clone was counted many times. The read ends 3 residues shy of where the CDR3 ends; the end is completed using the germline J gene. The chain carries TRBV5-1 and TRBJ1-4; 7 bases fit TRBD1. CDR1 and CDR2 (germline): SGHRS, YFSETQ. The trim removed 4 bases at V and 8 bases at J, leaving 5 bases unmatched. The CDR3 is 13 residues long. The CDR3 here is CASSDGQDEKLFF. Partial CDR3 DNA: TGCGCCAGCAGCGACGGACAGGACGAAAAA.

Many counts were recorded for this clone. The sequence runs out 3 residues before the end of the CDR3; the remainder is reconstructed from the germline J gene. V is TRBV7-9 and J is TRBJ1-4; 8 bases are a match to TRBD1. CDR1 and CDR2 from the germline V gene are SEHNR and FQNEAQ (reference sequence). V was pared by 5 bases and J by 7 bases, with 9 bases of the junction left unmatched. The CDR3 extends over 15 amino acids. CDR3 DNA, as far as it was read: TGTGCCAGCAGCATCCAACAGGGGGGAGGTGAAAAA. Translated: CASSIQQGGGEK. The whole CDR3 protein reads CASSIQQGGGEKLFF. Looking up the rest from reference TRBV7-9 and TRBJ1-4 gives the full variable domain: DTGVSQNPRHKITKRGQNVTFRCDPISEHNRLYWYRQTLGQGPEFLTYFQNEAQLEKSRLLSDRFSAERPKGSFSTLEIQRTEQGDSAMYLCASSIQQGGGEKLFFGSGTQLSVL.

This clone occurred many times. The read halts 3 residues ahead of the CDR3 end, with the missing end drawn from the germline J gene. V gene TRBV4-1 combines with J gene TRBJ1-4, with D perhaps matching TRBD1 (6 bases). Germline values: CDR1 MGHRA, CDR2 YSYEKL. The CDR3 is 16 residues long. The V gene lost 0 bases and the J gene lost 8 bases, with 16 bases spanning the gap. The CDR3 loop is CASSQDPGDGEEKLFF. CDR3 DNA, as far as it was read: TGCGCCAGCAGCCAAGATCCAGGGGATGGGGAAGAAAAA.

This clone appeared many times. The sequenced part of the CDR3 DNA is TGTGCCAGCAGGCCCGGGACACCTTCCTACGAG. This sequence encodes CASRPGTPSYE. In full, the CDR3 is CASRPGTPSYEQYF. The rearrangement joins TRBV28 to TRBJ2-7, with a tentative D call TRBD1 (6 bases). The sequence runs out 3 residues before the end of the CDR3; the remainder is reconstructed from the germline J gene. Germline lookup yields CDR1 MDHEN and CDR2 SYDVKM. The V end was cut by 6 bases, the J end by 1 base, with 13 bases between. This CDR3 comprises 14 residues.

This clone appeared many times. The CDR3 end lies 3 residues beyond the end of the read and is filled in from the germline J gene. This chain links TRBV13 with TRBJ2-7; weak D call: TRBD1 (6 bases). Germline V gene data show CDR1 as PRHDT and CDR2 as FYEKMQ (reference sequence). The CDR3 is 15 residues long. Trimming removed 0 bases from V and 3 bases from J, with 12 bases in between. Partial CDR3 DNA: TGTGCCAGCAGCTTAGGACAGGGCTCATACTACGAG. It is translated as CASSLGQGSYYE. The full CDR3 is CASSLGQGSYYEQYF.

This clone was seen repeatedly, ten times or more. The read halts 3 residues ahead of the CDR3 end, with the missing end drawn from the germline J gene. The V call is TRBV12-3 or TRBV12-4, the J call TRBJ2-1, with 10 bases matching TRBD2. CDR3 length: 15 amino acids. V gave up 6 bases and J gave up 2 bases; unmatched junction bases: 4. The CDR3 bases that were read are TGTGCCAGCAGCATTAGCGGGAGGACCTACAATGAG. This translates into CASSISGRTYNE. The CDR3 as a whole reads CASSISGRTYNEQFF.

By share, this clone ranks as medium-sized. The read falls 3 residues short of the CDR3 end, and the missing part is taken from the germline J gene. The chain is built from TRBV10-3 and TRBJ2-3; 10 nucleotides align to TRBD1. This CDR3 region has 15 residues. The J segment lost 8 bases and the V segment lost 0 bases, leaving 5 bases of the junction unmatched. From germline, CDR1 is ENHRY and CDR2 SYGVKD. The CDR3 bases that were read are TGTGCCATCAGTGAGTCGATGGGACAGGGGACTACG. Translating gives CAISESMGQGTT. Given in full, the CDR3 is CAISESMGQGTTQYF.

This clone was detected many times. The DNA read from the CDR3 is TGCAGTGCCCAAACCGGGACAGTCTATGGC. Protein product: CSAQTGTVYG. The whole CDR3 reads CSAQTGTVYGYTF. The chain carries TRBV20-1 and TRBJ1-2; 7 bases fit TRBD1. The read terminates 3 residues ahead of where the CDR3 ends, so the germline J gene completes it. Germline lookup yields CDR1 DFQATT and CDR2 SNEGSKA (reference sequence). V was clipped by 6 bases and J by 4 bases; unmatched bases: 8. This CDR3 has 13 residues.

There are many counts of this clone. The read comes to an end 3 residues before the CDR3 does, leaving the germline J gene to fill in the end. V usage is TRBV7-3 and J usage is TRBJ1-2; 12 bases are a match to TRBD1. Germline V lookup: CDR1 SGHTA, CDR2 FQGTGA. The CDR3 consists of 14 residues. Partial CDR3 DNA: TGTGCCAGCAGCCGGGACAGGGGGCGATCCGGC. It specifies CASSRDRGRSG. The CDR3 as a whole reads CASSRDRGRSGYTF.